The present T cell receptor (beta chain) was sequenced within a study of shared clonotypes between healthy human individuals. Findings and limits, study-wide: Shared clonotypes: about 5% naive CD4, roughly 3.8% naive CD8, under 2.5% memory CD4, around 0.4% memory CD8.

Original handling: From ImmunoSEQ came sequences covering only the junction and carrying no quality scores, so filtering differed. Sequencing was performed with immunoSEQ multiplex PCR; in TCRdb, only in-frame clones are kept and a portion is missing. V, J and clone size derive from that table, while D and trimming were established from the DNA sequence. The profile covers fewer than 1.6 million clones, with about 98.5% appearing a single time and 0.36% taken by the ten largest. V gave up 1 base and J gave up 0 bases; unmatched junction bases: 4. Germline V gene data show CDR1 as SGDLS and CDR2 as YYNGEE. CDR3 size: 18 residues. On this clone: Its specificity is not known.

Naive CD4+ cells were CD45RA-selected; the remaining cells were memory. The rearrangement uses TRBV9 and TRBJ2-6; 10 nucleotides match TRBD1. The origin of this receptor is a man between 25 and 39 years old in good health. Sequencing input: naive CD4+ T cells sorted from blood. Subset meaning: CD45RA+ positively selected. The CDR3, as DNA: TGTGCCAGCAGCGTATGGGACAGGGGTAGCTCTGGGGCCAACGTCCTGACTTTC. As protein: CASSVWDRGSSGANVLTF.